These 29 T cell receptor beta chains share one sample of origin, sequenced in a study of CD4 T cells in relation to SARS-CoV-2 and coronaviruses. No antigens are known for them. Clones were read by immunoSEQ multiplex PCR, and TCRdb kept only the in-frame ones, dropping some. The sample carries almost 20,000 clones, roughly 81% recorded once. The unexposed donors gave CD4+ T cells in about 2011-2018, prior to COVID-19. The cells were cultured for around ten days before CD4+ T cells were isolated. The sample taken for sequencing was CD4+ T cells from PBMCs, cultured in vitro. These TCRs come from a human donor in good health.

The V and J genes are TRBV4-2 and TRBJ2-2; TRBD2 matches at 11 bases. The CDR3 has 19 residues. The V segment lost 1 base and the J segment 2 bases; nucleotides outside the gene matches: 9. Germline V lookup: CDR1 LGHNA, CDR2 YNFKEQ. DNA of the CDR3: TGTGCCAGCAGCCAAGGGGGCCTAGCGGGAGGAACAAACACCGGGGAGCTGTTTTTT. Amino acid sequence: CASSQGGLAGGTNTGELFF.

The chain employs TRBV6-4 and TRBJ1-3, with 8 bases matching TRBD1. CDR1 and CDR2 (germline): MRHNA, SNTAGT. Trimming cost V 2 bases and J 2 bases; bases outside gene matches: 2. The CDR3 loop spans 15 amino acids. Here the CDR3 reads CASSDPTGAGNTIYF. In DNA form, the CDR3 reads TGTGCCAGCAGTGACCCGACAGGGGCTGGAAACACCATATATTTT.

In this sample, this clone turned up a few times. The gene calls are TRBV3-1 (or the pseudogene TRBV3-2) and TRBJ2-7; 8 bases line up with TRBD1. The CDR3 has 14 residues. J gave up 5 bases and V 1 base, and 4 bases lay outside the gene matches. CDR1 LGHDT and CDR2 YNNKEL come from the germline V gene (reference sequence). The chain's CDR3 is CASSQGQGYDEQYF. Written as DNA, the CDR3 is TGTGCCAGCAGCCAAGGACAGGGGTATGACGAGCAGTACTTC.

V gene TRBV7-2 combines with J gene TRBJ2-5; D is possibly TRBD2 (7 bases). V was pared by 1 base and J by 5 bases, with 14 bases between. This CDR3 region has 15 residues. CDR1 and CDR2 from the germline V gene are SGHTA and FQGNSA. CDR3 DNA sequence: TGTGCCAGCAGCTTAGGGAGGCGGGGGCCCGAGACCCAGTACTTC. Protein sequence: CASSLGRRGPETQYF. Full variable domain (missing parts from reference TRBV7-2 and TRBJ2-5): GAGVSQSPSNKVTEKGKDVELRCDPISGHTALYWYRQSLGQGLEFLIYFQGNSAPDKSGLPSDRFSAERTGGSVSTLTIQRTQQEDSAVYLCASSLGRRGPETQYFGPGTRLLVL.

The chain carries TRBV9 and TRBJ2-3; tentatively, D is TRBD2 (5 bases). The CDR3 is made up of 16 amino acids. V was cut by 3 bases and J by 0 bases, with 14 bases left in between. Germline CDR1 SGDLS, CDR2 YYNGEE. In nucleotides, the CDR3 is TGTGCCAGCAGCGCCCATGGGAGCGGAAGCACAGATACGCAGTATTTT. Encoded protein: CASSAHGSGSTDTQYF.

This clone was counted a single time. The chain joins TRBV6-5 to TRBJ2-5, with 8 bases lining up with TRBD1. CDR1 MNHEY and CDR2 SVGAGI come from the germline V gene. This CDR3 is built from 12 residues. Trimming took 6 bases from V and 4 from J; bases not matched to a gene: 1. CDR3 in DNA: TGTGCCAGCAGACAGGGGGGAGAGACCCAGTACTTC. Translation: CASRQGGETQYF.

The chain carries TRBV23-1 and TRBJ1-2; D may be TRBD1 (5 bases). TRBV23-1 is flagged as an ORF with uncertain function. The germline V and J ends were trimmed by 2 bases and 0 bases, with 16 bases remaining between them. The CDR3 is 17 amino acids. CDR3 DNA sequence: TGCGCCAGCAGTCAAAGCCCAGGGAGGCCTTCTAACTATGGCTACACCTTC. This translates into CASSQSPGRPSNYGYTF.

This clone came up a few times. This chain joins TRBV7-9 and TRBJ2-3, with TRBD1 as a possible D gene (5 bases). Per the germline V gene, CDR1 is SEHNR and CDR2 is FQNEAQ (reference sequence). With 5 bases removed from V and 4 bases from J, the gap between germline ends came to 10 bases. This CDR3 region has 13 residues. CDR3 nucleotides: TGTGCCAGCAGCCCAAGGGGCCCAGATACGCAGTATTTT. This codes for CASSPRGPDTQYF.

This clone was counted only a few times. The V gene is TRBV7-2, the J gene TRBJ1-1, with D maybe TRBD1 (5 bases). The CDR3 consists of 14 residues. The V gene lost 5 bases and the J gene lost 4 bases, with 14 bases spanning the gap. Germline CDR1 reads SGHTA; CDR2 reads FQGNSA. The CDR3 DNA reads TGTGCCAGCAGCCGTCGGGGCAGGATCACTGAAGCTTTCTTT. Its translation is CASSRRGRITEAFF.

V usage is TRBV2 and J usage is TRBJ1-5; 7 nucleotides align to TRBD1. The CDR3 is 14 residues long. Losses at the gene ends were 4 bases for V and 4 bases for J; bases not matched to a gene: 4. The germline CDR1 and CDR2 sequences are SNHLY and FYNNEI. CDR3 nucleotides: TGTGCCAGCAGTGCCGGGACAGCAAATCAGCCCCAGCATTTT. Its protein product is CASSAGTANQPQHF.

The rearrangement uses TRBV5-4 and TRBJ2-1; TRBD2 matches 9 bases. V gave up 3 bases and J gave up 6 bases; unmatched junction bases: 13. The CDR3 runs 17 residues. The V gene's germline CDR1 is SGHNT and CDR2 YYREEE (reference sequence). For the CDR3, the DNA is TGTGCCAGCAGCTCAGGACCCCCTAGCGGGATCCCCAATGAGCAGTTCTTC. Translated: CASSSGPPSGIPNEQFF. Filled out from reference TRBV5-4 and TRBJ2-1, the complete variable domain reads ETGVTQSPTHLIKTRGQQVTLRCSSQSGHNTVSWYQQALGQGPQFIFQYYREEENGRGNFPPRFSGLQFPNYSSELNVNALELDDSALYLCASSSGPPSGIPNEQFFGPGTRLTVL.

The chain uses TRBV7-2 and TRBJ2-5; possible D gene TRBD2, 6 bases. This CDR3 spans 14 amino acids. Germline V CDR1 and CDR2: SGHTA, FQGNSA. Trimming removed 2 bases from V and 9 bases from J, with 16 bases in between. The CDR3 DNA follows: TGTGCCAGCAGCTTAAATCTAGCGTCTCGGGCCCAGTACTTC. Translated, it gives CASSLNLASRAQYF.

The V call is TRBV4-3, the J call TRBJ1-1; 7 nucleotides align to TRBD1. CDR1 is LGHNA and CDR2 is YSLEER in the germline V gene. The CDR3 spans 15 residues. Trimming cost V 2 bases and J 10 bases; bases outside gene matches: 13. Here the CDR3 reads CASSQTSAGGRVAFF. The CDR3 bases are TGCGCCAGCAGCCAAACATCGGCAGGGGGAAGGGTAGCTTTCTTT.

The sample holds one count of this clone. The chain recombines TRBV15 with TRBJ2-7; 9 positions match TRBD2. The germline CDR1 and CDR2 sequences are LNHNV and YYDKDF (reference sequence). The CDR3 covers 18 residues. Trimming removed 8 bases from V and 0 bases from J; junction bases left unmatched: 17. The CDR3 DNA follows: TGTGCCACCTCAAATCCGGGACTAGCCCTAAGGAGCTCCTACGAGCAGTACTTC. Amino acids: CATSNPGLALRSSYEQYF.

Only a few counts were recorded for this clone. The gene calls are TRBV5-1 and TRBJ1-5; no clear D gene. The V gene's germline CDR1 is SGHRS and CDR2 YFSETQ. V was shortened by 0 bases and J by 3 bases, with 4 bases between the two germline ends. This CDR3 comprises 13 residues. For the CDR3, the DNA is TGCGCCAGCAGCTTGGGGGTCAATCAGCCCCAGCATTTT. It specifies CASSLGVNQPQHF.

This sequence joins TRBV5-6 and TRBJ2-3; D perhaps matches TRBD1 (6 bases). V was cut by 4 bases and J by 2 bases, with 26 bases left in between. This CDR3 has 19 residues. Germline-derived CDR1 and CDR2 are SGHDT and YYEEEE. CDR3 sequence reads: CASSPIPGTRKRYTDTQYF. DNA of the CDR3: TGTGCCAGCAGCCCTATCCCCGGGACAAGAAAGAGGTACACAGATACGCAGTATTTT. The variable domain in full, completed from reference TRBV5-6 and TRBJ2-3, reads DAGVTQSPTHLIKTRGQQVTLRCSPKSGHDTVSWYQQALGQGPQFIFQYYEEEERQRGNFPDRFSGHQFPNYSSELNVNALLLGDSALYLCASSPIPGTRKRYTDTQYFGPGTRLTVL.

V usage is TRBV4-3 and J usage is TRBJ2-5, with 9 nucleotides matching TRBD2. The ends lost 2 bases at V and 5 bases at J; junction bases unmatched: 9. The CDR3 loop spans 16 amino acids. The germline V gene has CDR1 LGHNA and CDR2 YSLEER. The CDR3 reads CASSQRVAGVSETQYF. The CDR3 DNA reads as TGCGCCAGCAGCCAACGGGTAGCGGGAGTTAGTGAGACCCAGTACTTC.

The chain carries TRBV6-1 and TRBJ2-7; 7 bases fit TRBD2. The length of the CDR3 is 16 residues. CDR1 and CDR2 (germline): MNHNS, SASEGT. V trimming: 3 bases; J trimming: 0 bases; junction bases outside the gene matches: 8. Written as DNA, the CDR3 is TGTGCCAGCAGTGACTGGGGACTACCTAGCTCCTACGAGCAGTACTTC. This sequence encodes CASSDWGLPSSYEQYF.

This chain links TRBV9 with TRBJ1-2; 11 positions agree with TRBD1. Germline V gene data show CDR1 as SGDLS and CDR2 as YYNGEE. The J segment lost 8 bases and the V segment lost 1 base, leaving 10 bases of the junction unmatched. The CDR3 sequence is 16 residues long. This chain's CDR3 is CASSVSGTGGSGGYTF. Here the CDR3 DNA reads TGTGCCAGCAGCGTATCAGGGACAGGGGGTTCAGGCGGCTACACCTTC.

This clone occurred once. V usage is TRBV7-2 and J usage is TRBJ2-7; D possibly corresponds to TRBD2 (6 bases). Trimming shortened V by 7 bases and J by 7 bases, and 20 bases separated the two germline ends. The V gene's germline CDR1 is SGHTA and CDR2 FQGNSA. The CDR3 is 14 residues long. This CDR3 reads CASTWGVTSSEQYF. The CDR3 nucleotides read TGTGCCAGCACCTGGGGGGTTACCTCTTCAGAGCAGTACTTC.

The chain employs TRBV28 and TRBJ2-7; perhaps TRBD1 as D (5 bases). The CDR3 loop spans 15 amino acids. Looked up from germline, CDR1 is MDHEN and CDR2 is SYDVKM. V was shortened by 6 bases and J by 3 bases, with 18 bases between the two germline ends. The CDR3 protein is CASREEGAPRYEQYF. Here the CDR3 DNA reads TGTGCCAGCAGGGAAGAAGGGGCCCCCCGCTACGAGCAGTACTTC.

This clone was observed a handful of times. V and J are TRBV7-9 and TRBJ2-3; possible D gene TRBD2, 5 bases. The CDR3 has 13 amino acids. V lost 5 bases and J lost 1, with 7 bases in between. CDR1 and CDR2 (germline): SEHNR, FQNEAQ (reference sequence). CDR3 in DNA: TGTGCCAGCAGCCTCGGGGGCACAGATACGCAGTATTTT. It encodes CASSLGGTDTQYF.

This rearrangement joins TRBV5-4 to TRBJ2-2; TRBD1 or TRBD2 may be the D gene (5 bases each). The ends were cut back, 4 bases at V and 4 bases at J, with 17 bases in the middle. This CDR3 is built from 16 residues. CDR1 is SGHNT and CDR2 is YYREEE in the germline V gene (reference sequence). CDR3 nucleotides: TGTGCCAGCAGCCCGGGGACCTCCCGTGGCACCGGGGAGCTGTTTTTT. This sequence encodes CASSPGTSRGTGELFF.

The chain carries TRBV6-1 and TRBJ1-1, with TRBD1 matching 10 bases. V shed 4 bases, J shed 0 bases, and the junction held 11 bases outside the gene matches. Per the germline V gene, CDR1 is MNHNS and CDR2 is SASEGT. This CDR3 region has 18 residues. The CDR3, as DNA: TGTGCCAGCAGTGGGAGACAGGGGGCGAGTTGGGTGAACACTGAAGCTTTCTTT. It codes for CASSGRQGASWVNTEAFF.

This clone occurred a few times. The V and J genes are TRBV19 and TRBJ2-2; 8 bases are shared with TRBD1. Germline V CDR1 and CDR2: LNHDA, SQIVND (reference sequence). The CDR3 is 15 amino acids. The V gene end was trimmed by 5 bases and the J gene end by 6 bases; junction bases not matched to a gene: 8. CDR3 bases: TGTGCCAGTAGTTCCGGGACAGGAGGTCCCGGGGAGCTGTTTTTT. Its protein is CASSSGTGGPGELFF.

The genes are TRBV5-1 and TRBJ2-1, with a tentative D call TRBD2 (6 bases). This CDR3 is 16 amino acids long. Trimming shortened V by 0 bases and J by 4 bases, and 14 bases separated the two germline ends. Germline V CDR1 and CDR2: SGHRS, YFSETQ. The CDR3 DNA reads TGCGCCAGCAGCTTGGTACCCAACGGGGGATACAATGAGCAGTTCTTC. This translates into CASSLVPNGGYNEQFF.

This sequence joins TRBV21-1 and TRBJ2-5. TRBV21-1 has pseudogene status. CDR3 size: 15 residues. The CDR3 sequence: CASSFTGTMGETQYF. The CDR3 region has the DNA TGTGCCAGCAGTTTCACCGGGACGATGGGGGAGACCCAGTACTTC.

DNA for the CDR3: TGTGCCAGCAGCACATCACCTCCCCGCGGGGGGGTGGGTAATGAGCAGTTCTTC. Translating gives CASSTSPPRGGVGNEQFF. The V gene is TRBV7-2, the J gene TRBJ2-1; 9 bases match TRBD2. V gave up 5 bases and J gave up 7 bases; unmatched junction bases: 18. CDR1 SGHTA and CDR2 FQGNSA come from the germline V gene. The CDR3 covers 18 residues.

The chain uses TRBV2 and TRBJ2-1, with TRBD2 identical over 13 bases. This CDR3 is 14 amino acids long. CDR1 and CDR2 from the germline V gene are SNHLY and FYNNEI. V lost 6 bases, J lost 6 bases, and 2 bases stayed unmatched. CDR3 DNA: TGTGCCAGCAGGGGACTAGCGGGAAGCAATGAGCAGTTCTTC. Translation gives CASRGLAGSNEQFF.